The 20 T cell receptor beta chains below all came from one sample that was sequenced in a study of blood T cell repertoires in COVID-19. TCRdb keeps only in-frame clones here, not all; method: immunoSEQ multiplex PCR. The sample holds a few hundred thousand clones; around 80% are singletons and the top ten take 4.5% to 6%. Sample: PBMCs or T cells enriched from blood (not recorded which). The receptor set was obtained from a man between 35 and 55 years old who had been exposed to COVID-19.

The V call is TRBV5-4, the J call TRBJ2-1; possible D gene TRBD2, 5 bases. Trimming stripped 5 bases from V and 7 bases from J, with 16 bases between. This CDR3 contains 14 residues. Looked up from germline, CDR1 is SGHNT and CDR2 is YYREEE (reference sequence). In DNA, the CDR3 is TGTGCCAGCAGGGCCCTAGCTGCAGGAAATGAGCAGTTCTTC. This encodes CASRALAAGNEQFF.

The CDR3 sequence is CASRNPTGDTEAFF. The CDR3 region has the DNA TGTGCCAGTAGAAACCCGACAGGGGACACTGAAGCTTTCTTT. The rearrangement uses TRBV19 and TRBJ1-1; 8 positions agree with TRBD1. Germline V gene data show CDR1 as LNHDA and CDR2 as SQIVND (reference sequence). There are 14 residues in the CDR3. With 6 bases clipped from V and 3 bases from J, the junction kept 6 bases outside the gene matches. The complete variable domain, with remaining parts taken from reference TRBV19 and TRBJ1-1, reads DGGITQSPKYLFRKEGQNVTLSCEQNLNHDAMYWYRQDPGQGLRLIYYSQIVNDFQKGDIAEGYSVSREKKESFPLTVTSAQKNPTAFYLCASRNPTGDTEAFFGQGTRLTVV.

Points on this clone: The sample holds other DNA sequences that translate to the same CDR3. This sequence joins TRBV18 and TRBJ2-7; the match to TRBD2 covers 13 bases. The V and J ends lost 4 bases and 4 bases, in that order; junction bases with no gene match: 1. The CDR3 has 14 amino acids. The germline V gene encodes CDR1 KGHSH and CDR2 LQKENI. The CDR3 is CASSRTSGSYEQYF. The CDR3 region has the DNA TGTGCCAGCTCACGGACTAGCGGGAGTTACGAGCAGTACTTC.

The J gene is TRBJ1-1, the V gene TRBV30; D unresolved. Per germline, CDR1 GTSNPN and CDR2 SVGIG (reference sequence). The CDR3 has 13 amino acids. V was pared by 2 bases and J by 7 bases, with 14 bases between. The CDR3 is CAWSRRAEGEAFF. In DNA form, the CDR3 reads TGTGCCTGGAGTCGGAGGGCCGAGGGTGAAGCTTTCTTT.

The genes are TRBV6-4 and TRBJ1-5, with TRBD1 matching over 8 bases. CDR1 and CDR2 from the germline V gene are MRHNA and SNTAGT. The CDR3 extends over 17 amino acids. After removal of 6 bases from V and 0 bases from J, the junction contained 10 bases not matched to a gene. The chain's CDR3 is CASSVRQGKGSNQPQHF. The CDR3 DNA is TGTGCCAGCAGCGTCAGACAGGGGAAGGGTAGCAATCAGCCCCAGCATTTT.

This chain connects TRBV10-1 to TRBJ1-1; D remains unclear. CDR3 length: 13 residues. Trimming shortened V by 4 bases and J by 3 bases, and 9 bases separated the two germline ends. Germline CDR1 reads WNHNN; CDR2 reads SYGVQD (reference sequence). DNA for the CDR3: TGCGCCAGCAGTGCGACTACGGACACTGAAGCTTTCTTT. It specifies CASSATTDTEAFF.

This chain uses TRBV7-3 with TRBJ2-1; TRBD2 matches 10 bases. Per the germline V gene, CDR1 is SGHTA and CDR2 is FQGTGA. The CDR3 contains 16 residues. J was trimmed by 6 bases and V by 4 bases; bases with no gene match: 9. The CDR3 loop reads CASSSGLAGVGNEQFF. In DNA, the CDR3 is TGTGCCAGCAGCTCGGGCCTAGCGGGAGTGGGCAATGAGCAGTTCTTC. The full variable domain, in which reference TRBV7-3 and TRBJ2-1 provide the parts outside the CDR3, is GAGVSQTPSNKVTEKGKYVELRCDPISGHTALYWYRQSLGQGPEFLIYFQGTGAADDSGLPNDRFFAVRPEGSVSTLKIQRTERGDSAVYLCASSSGLAGVGNEQFFGPGTRLTVL.

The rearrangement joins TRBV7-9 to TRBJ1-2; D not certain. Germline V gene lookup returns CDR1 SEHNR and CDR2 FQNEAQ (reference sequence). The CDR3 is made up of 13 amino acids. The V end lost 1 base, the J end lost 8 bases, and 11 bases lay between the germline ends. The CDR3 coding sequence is TGTGCCAGCAGCTTAGAAGGAGGGCGAGGCTACACCTTC. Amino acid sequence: CASSLEGGRGYTF.

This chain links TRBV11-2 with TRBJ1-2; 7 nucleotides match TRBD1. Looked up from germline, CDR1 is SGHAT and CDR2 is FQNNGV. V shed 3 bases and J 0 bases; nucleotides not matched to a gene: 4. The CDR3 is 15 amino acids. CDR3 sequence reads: CASSFNRGTNYGYTF. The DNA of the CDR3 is TGTGCCAGCAGCTTTAACAGGGGTACTAACTATGGCTACACCTTC.

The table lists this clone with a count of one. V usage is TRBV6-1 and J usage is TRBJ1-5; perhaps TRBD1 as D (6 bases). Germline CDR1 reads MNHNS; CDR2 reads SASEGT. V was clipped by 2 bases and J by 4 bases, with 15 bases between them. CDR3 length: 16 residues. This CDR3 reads CASSELRQVGNQPQHF. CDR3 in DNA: TGTGCCAGCAGTGAACTAAGACAGGTAGGGAATCAGCCCCAGCATTTT.

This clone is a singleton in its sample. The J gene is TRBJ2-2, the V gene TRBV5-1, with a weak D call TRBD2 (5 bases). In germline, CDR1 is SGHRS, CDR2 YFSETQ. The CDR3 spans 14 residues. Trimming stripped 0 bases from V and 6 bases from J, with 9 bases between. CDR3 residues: CASSLAEGAGELFF. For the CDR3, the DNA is TGCGCCAGCAGCTTGGCCGAGGGAGCCGGGGAGCTGTTTTTT. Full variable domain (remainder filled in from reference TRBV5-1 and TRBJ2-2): KAGVTQTPRYLIKTRGQQVTLSCSPISGHRSVSWYQQTPGQGLQFLFEYFSETQRNKGNFPGRFSGRQFSNSRSEMNVSTLELGDSALYLCASSLAEGAGELFFGEGSRLTVL.

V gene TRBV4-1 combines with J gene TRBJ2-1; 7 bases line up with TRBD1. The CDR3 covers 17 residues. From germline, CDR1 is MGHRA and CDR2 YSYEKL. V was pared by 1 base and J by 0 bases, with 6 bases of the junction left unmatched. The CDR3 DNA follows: TGCGCCAGCAGCCAAGTTCCCCGGGACAGCTCCTACAATGAGCAGTTCTTC. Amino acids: CASSQVPRDSSYNEQFF.

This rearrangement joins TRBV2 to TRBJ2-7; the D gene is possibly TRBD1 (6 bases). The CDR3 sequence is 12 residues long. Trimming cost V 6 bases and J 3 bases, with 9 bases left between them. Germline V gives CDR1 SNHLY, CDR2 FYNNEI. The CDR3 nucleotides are TGTGCCAGCAGCCAGGGGAACTACGAGCAGTACTTC. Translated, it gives CASSQGNYEQYF.

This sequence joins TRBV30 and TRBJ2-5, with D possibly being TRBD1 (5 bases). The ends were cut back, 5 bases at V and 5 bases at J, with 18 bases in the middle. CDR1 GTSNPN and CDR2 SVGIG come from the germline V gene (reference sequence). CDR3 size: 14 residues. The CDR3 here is CAWDPGLSRETQYF. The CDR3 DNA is TGTGCCTGGGACCCAGGGCTGAGCCGGGAGACCCAGTACTTC.

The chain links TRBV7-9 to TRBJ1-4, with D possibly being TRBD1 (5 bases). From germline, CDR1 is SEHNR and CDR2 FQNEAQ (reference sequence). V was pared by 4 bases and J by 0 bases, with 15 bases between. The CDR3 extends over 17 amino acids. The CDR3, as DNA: TGTGCCAGCAGCTGGAGGGCGGGGGACTCAACTAATGAAAAACTGTTTTTT. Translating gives CASSWRAGDSTNEKLFF.

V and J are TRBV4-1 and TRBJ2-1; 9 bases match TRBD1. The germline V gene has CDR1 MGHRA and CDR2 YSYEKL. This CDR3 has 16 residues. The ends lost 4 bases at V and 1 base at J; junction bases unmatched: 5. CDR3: CASSPIGQGSYNEQFF. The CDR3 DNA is TGCGCCAGCAGCCCCATCGGACAGGGGTCCTACAATGAGCAGTTCTTC.

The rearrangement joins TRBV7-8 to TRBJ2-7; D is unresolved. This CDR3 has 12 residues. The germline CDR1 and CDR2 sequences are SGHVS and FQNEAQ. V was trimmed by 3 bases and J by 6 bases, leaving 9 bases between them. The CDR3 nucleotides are TGTGCCAGCAGCTTTTCCGCCGGCGAGCAGTACTTC. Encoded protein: CASSFSAGEQYF.

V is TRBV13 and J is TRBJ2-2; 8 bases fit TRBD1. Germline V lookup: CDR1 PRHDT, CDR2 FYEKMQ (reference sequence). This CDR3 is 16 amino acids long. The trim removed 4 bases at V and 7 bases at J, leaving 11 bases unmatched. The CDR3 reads CASSSDRDGLHGELFF. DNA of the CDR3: TGTGCCAGCAGCTCGGACAGGGATGGGCTGCACGGGGAGCTGTTTTTT.

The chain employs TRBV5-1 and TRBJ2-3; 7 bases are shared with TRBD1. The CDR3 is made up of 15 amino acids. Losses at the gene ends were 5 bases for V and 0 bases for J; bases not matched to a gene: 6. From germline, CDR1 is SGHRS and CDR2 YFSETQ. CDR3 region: CASRHTGESTDTQYF. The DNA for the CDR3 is TGCGCCAGCAGACATACAGGGGAGAGCACAGATACGCAGTATTTT.

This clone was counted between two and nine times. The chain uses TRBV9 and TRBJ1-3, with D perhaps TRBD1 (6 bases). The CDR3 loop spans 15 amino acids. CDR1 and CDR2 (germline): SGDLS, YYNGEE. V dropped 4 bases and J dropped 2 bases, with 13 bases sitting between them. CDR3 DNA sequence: TGTGCCAGCAGCCTAGTGTCAGGGGCTGGAAACACCATATATTTT. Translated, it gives CASSLVSGAGNTIYF.